The 30 T cell receptor beta chains presented below share a single source sample, sequenced in a study of T cells of healthy individuals. Using its own MiXCR run on the 5' RACE reads, TCRdb lists one record per CDR3 protein. The sample yields about 63,000 distinct CDR3 sequences, 15% to 20% seen once. The receptors derive from a human donor in good health.

This clonotype occurred many times. The rearrangement uses TRBV12-3 or TRBV12-4 and TRBJ1-1; D possibly corresponds to TRBD1 (5 bases). Trimming stripped 4 bases from V and 2 bases from J, with 17 bases between. This CDR3 spans 16 amino acids. CDR3 coding DNA: TGTGCCAGCAGTTCGAGCCCGGGACGGATCAACACTGAAGCTTTCTTT. Residues: CASSSSPGRINTEAFF.

This clonotype was observed at least ten times. The chain combines TRBV9 with TRBJ1-4, with D possibly TRBD1 on 6 matching bases. V lost 2 bases and J lost 0, with 11 bases in between. CDR3 length equals 16 residues. Germline assignment: CDR1 SGDLS and CDR2 YYNGEE. In DNA, the CDR3 is TGTGCCAGCAGCGTCAGGGGTTCGGCAACTAATGAAAAACTGTTTTTT. Protein product: CASSVRGSATNEKLFF.

V and J are TRBV7-2 and TRBJ2-1, with 8 bases fitting TRBD1. The CDR3 spans 14 residues. Germline CDR1 is SGHTA and CDR2 is FQGNSA. Losses at the gene ends were 5 bases for V and 9 bases for J; bases not matched to a gene: 9. CDR3 loop: CASSIQQQGGEQFF. The DNA of the CDR3 is TGTGCCAGCAGCATCCAGCAACAGGGGGGTGAGCAGTTCTTC.

This clonotype showed up many times. The chain joins TRBV6-6 to TRBJ2-6, with 10 nucleotides matching TRBD2. The germline V gene has CDR1 MNHNY and CDR2 SVGAGI (reference sequence). This CDR3 contains 17 residues. V lost 8 bases and J lost 0; bases outside the gene matches: 7. The CDR3 spells CASFPASGSSGANVLTF. DNA for the CDR3: TGTGCCAGCTTCCCAGCTAGCGGGAGCTCTGGGGCCAACGTCCTGACTTTC.

This clonotype has only a few counts. This rearrangement joins TRBV29-1 to TRBJ1-1; 7 bases line up with TRBD1. Looked up from germline, CDR1 is SQVTM and CDR2 is ANQGSEA. Germline trimming cut 5 bases from V and 5 bases from J; bases unmatched to any gene: 8. The CDR3 sequence is 13 residues long. CDR3 residues: CSVSGQARTEAFF. The CDR3 coding sequence is TGCAGCGTTTCTGGACAGGCGAGAACTGAAGCTTTCTTT.

This chain connects TRBV15 to TRBJ2-2; 9 bases align to TRBD2. Unmatched junction bases numbered 14, after V lost 0 bases and J lost 6 bases. Germline V CDR1 and CDR2: LNHNV, YYDKDF (reference sequence). The CDR3 consists of 19 residues. CDR3 sequence: CATSRERIAGVEISGELFF. CDR3 coding DNA: TGTGCCACCAGCAGAGAGAGGATAGCGGGAGTAGAAATATCCGGGGAGCTGTTTTTT.

This clonotype was picked up many times. The genes are TRBV28 and TRBJ2-5; unclear D gene. The CDR3 sequence is 11 residues long. Germline CDR1 is MDHEN and CDR2 is SYDVKM. V lost 7 bases and J lost 2, with 5 bases in between. The CDR3 is CASNRQETQYF. The CDR3 nucleotides are TGTGCCAGCAACCGTCAAGAGACCCAGTACTTC.

This clonotype is termed medium-sized. The chain is built from TRBV4-2 and TRBJ2-3; 11 bases are a match to TRBD2. The CDR3 sequence is 16 residues long. V lost 0 bases to trimming and J lost 4 bases; unmatched junction nucleotides: 3. Germline CDR1 reads LGHNA; CDR2 reads YNFKEQ. Written as DNA, the CDR3 is TGTGCCAGCAGCCAAGATATAGCGGGAGGGCCAGATACGCAGTATTTT. Translated: CASSQDIAGGPDTQYF.

This clonotype was recorded a few times. This rearrangement joins TRBV7-2 to TRBJ2-3, with 13 bases identical to TRBD2. The germline gives CDR1 SGHTA, CDR2 FQGNSA. CDR3 length: 18 residues. With 5 bases clipped from V and 10 bases from J, the junction kept 18 bases outside the gene matches. CDR3 sequence: CASSHRLAGGPDTKAQYF. DNA for the CDR3: TGTGCCAGCAGCCACCGACTAGCGGGAGGCCCGGATACAAAGGCGCAGTATTTT.

V usage is TRBV20-1 and J usage is TRBJ1-1; no definite D call. The CDR3 extends over 15 amino acids. Looked up from germline, CDR1 is DFQATT and CDR2 is SNEGSKA (reference sequence). V lost 0 bases, J lost 0 bases, and 11 bases lay in between. This chain's CDR3 is CSARDLLQMNTEAFF. CDR3 DNA sequence: TGCAGTGCTAGAGATCTTTTGCAAATGAACACTGAAGCTTTCTTT.

The chain has TRBV15 and TRBJ2-7, with D possibly being TRBD1 or TRBD2 (6 bases each). Germline V gene sequence: CDR1 LNHNV, CDR2 YYDKDF (reference sequence). V was shortened by 0 bases and J by 2 bases, with 14 bases between the two germline ends. This CDR3 region has 16 residues. This CDR3 reads CATSRDRGGTPYEQYF. The CDR3 DNA sequence: TGTGCCACCAGCAGAGACAGGGGCGGGACCCCCTACGAGCAGTACTTC.

There are many counts of this clonotype. The chain employs TRBV29-1 and TRBJ2-7; 9 bases agree with TRBD1. The CDR3 loop spans 15 amino acids. Losses at the gene ends were 7 bases for V and 3 bases for J; bases not matched to a gene: 13. The V gene's germline CDR1 is SQVTM and CDR2 ANQGSEA. In DNA form, the CDR3 reads TGCAGCGGGGTCAAGATTCAGGACAGGGGCTACGAGCAGTACTTC. Translated: CSGVKIQDRGYEQYF.

This clonotype has only a few counts. V usage is TRBV4-1 and J usage is TRBJ2-7; 9 bases align to TRBD2. The germline V gene has CDR1 MGHRA and CDR2 YSYEKL. The V gene end was trimmed by 1 base and the J gene end by 4 bases; junction bases not matched to a gene: 8. The CDR3 has 16 amino acids. CDR3 in amino acids: CASSQVLAGQRYEQYF. In DNA, the CDR3 is TGCGCCAGCAGCCAAGTACTAGCGGGTCAAAGGTACGAGCAGTACTTC.

This clonotype turned up a few times. The chain combines TRBV20-1 with TRBJ2-5; 10 bases agree with TRBD2. The CDR3 spans 16 residues. J was trimmed by 1 base and V by 3 bases; bases with no gene match: 8. Germline V gives CDR1 DFQATT, CDR2 SNEGSKA (reference sequence). The CDR3 bases are TGCAGTGCTAGCCGACCTAGCGGGGGACCCCAAGAGACCCAGTACTTC. This sequence encodes CSASRPSGGPQETQYF.

This clonotype has a handful of counts. This chain uses TRBV6-2 or TRBV6-3 with TRBJ1-5, with 9 bases lining up with TRBD1. Germline V gene data show CDR1 as MNHEY and CDR2 as SVGEGT. The CDR3 sequence is 16 residues long. With V trimmed by 0 bases and J by 3 bases, 3 bases remained unmatched. CDR3 sequence: CASSYSGTGLNQPQHF. Here the CDR3 DNA reads TGTGCCAGCAGTTACTCCGGGACAGGGCTCAATCAGCCCCAGCATTTT.

The sample holds many counts of this clonotype. CDR3 in DNA: TGTGCCAGCAGTGGCCGTAGCGGGATTGGGGCCAACGTCCTGACTTTC. It yields the protein CASSGRSGIGANVLTF. The chain is built from TRBV6-4 and TRBJ2-6; 8 bases are a match to TRBD2. Trimming at V came to 4 bases and at J to 3 bases, leaving 5 bases not matched to a gene. Germline CDR1 and CDR2: MRHNA and SNTAGT. This CDR3 spans 16 amino acids.

A few counts support this clonotype. The J gene is TRBJ2-2, the V gene TRBV2, with D hard to call. This CDR3 comprises 13 residues. Germline values: CDR1 SNHLY, CDR2 FYNNEI. With 11 bases removed from V and 6 bases from J, the gap between germline ends came to 16 bases. The CDR3 reads CAGKGNPPGELFF. CDR3 DNA: TGTGCCGGCAAGGGCAATCCTCCCGGGGAGCTGTTTTTT.

This clonotype appeared a few times. The chain joins TRBV20-1 to TRBJ1-2; D remains ambiguous. CDR3 length: 16 amino acids. The V end lost 3 bases, the J end lost 8 bases, and 25 bases lay between the germline ends. CDR1 is DFQATT, CDR2 SNEGSKA, per germline (reference sequence). The CDR3 nucleotides read TGCAGTGCTAGTCCCCCTTCTATTCGCTATGAGTTGGGCTACACCTTC. Encoded protein: CSASPPSIRYELGYTF.

The rearrangement joins TRBV15 to TRBJ2-7; D is undetermined. CDR1 is LNHNV and CDR2 is YYDKDF in the germline V gene (reference sequence). V was trimmed by 0 bases and J by 6 bases, leaving 15 bases between them. The CDR3 contains 15 residues. For the CDR3, the DNA is TGTGCCACCAGCAGAGATGGTGAATCCCGCCCCGAGCAGTACTTC. Translation: CATSRDGESRPEQYF. Together with reference TRBV15 and TRBJ2-7, the CDR3 gives the full variable domain: DAMVIQNPRYQVTQFGKPVTLSCSQTLNHNVMYWYQQKSSQAPKLLFHYYDKDFNNEADTPDNFQSRRPNTSFCFLDIRSPGLGDTAMYLCATSRDGESRPEQYFGPGTRLTVT.

In this sample, this clonotype turned up many times. This rearrangement joins TRBV11-2 to TRBJ2-7, with D unclear. Germline V gene sequence: CDR1 SGHAT, CDR2 FQNNGV. The CDR3 covers 11 residues. Trimming removed 7 bases at V and 0 bases at J, with 4 bases between. The CDR3 nucleotides are TGTGCCAGCACTACCTCCTACGAGCAGTACTTC. It codes for CASTTSYEQYF.

This rearrangement joins TRBV7-2 to TRBJ2-2; D perhaps matches TRBD2 (5 bases). The length of the CDR3 is 15 residues. The germline CDR1 and CDR2 sequences are SGHTA and FQGNSA. Trimming shortened V by 5 bases and J by 7 bases, and 17 bases separated the two germline ends. This CDR3 is CASSPTWTPGGELFF. CDR3 nucleotide sequence: TGTGCCAGCAGCCCCACTTGGACTCCTGGCGGGGAGCTGTTTTTT.

This clonotype was observed at least ten times. V and J are TRBV10-3 and TRBJ2-7; 8 bases are shared with TRBD2. The CDR3 is made up of 15 amino acids. Germline V gene lookup returns CDR1 ENHRY and CDR2 SYGVKD. V gave up 3 bases and J gave up 0 bases; unmatched junction bases: 4. The CDR3, as DNA: TGTGCCATCAGTGAACCGGGACTAGTCTCCTACGAGCAGTACTTC. This encodes CAISEPGLVSYEQYF.

In this sample, this clonotype turned up many times. The rearrangement links TRBV4-3 to TRBJ2-2, with 8 bases identical to TRBD2. The trim removed 4 bases at V and 4 bases at J, leaving 11 bases unmatched. This CDR3 contains 17 residues. Germline V gene data show CDR1 as LGHNA and CDR2 as YSLEER. Here the CDR3 reads CASSRLTTGRATGELFF. The CDR3 coding sequence is TGCGCCAGCAGCCGCCTGACTACCGGGAGGGCCACCGGGGAGCTGTTTTTT.

Ten or more counts support this clonotype. The V gene is TRBV6-5, the J gene TRBJ2-7; possibly TRBD1 for D (6 bases). Per germline, CDR1 MNHEY and CDR2 SVGAGI. The germline V and J ends were trimmed by 2 bases and 5 bases, with 13 bases remaining between them. This CDR3 has 14 amino acids. In DNA, the CDR3 is TGTGCCAGCAGTTACGACGAAACAGGGAACGAGCAGTACTTC. Translation: CASSYDETGNEQYF.

This clonotype was counted at least ten times. The chain employs TRBV12-3 or TRBV12-4 and TRBJ1-2; 7 nucleotides line up with TRBD1. The V segment lost 3 bases and the J segment 2 bases; nucleotides outside the gene matches: 6. This CDR3 comprises 15 residues. This CDR3 reads CASSLWDRQNYGYTF. The CDR3 bases are TGTGCCAGCAGTTTGTGGGACAGACAGAACTATGGCTACACCTTC.

The chain recombines TRBV20-1 with TRBJ2-7; 7 bases agree with TRBD2. V lost 2 bases to trimming and J lost 2 bases; unmatched junction nucleotides: 9. CDR1 DFQATT and CDR2 SNEGSKA come from the germline V gene (reference sequence). The CDR3 runs to 15 residues. Here the CDR3 DNA reads TGCAGTGCTAGATCGGTAGCGGGCCCTACCTACGAGCAGTACTTC. This encodes CSARSVAGPTYEQYF.

The chain employs TRBV18 and TRBJ2-7; 9 nucleotides match TRBD1. There are 15 residues in the CDR3. CDR1 and CDR2 from the germline V gene are KGHSH and LQKENI. J gave up 0 bases and V 1 base, and 1 base lay outside the gene matches. The DNA for the CDR3 is TGTGCCAGCTCACCACAGGGACAGGGCTCCTACGAGCAGTACTTC. Its protein is CASSPQGQGSYEQYF.

In this sample, this clonotype turned up a few times. The J gene is TRBJ1-4, the V gene TRBV4-2; TRBD1 aligns across 7 bases. V dropped 3 bases and J dropped 7; count of bases not matched to a gene: 5. This CDR3 comprises 14 residues. Germline-derived CDR1 and CDR2 are LGHNA and YNFKEQ. CDR3 sequence: CASSQGDRVEKLFF. CDR3 in DNA: TGTGCCAGCAGCCAGGGCGACAGGGTTGAAAAACTGTTTTTT.

Ten or more counts support this clonotype. The gene calls are TRBV27 and TRBJ2-7, with D maybe TRBD1 (5 bases). The CDR3 sequence is 18 residues long. Germline V lookup: CDR1 MNHEY, CDR2 SMNVEV (reference sequence). V was shortened by 0 bases and J by 0 bases, with 18 bases between the two germline ends. CDR3 nucleotide sequence: TGTGCCAGCAGTTTATCGATCCCCCGACAGCGACTCTCCTACGAGCAGTACTTC. It translates to CASSLSIPRQRLSYEQYF.

In its sample, this clonotype was seen many times. The gene calls are TRBV6-1 and TRBJ2-7; unclear D gene. Trimming removed 7 bases at V and 1 base at J, with 14 bases between. The CDR3 is 14 residues long. Germline V CDR1 and CDR2: MNHNS, SASEGT. In DNA form, the CDR3 reads TGTGCCAGCATCCTTGGTGGGCCGTCCTACGAGCAGTACTTC. Protein sequence: CASILGGPSYEQYF.